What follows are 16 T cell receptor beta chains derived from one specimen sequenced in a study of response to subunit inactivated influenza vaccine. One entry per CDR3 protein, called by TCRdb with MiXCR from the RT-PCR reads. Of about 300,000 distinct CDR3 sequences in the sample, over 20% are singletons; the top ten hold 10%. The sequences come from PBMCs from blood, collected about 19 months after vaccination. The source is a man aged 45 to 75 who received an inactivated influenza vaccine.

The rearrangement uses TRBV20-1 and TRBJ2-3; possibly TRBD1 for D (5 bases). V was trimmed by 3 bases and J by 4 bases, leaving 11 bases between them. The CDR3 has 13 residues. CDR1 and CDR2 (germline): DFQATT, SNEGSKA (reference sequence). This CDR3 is CSASPVGADTQYF. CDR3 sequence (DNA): TGCAGTGCTAGTCCTGTAGGGGCAGATACGCAGTATTTT.

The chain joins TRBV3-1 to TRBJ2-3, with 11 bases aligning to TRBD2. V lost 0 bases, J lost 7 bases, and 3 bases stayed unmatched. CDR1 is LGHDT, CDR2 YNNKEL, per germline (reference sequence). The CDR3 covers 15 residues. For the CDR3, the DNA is TGTGCCAGCAGCCAAGAACTAGCGGGGGTCCATACGCAGTATTTT. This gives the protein CASSQELAGVHTQYF.

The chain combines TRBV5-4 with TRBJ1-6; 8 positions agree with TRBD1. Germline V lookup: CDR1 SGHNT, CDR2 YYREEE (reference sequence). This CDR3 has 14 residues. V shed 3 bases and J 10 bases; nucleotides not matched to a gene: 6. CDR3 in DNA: TGTGCCAGCAGCTCCAGGGGGCGCGGATCACCCCTCCACTTT. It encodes CASSSRGRGSPLHF.

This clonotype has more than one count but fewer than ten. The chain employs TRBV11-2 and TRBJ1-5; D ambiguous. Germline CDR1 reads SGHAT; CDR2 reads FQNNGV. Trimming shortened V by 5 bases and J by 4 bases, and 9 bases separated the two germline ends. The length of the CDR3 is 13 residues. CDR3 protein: CASSTGMNQPQHF. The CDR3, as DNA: TGTGCCAGCAGCACCGGAATGAATCAGCCCCAGCATTTT.

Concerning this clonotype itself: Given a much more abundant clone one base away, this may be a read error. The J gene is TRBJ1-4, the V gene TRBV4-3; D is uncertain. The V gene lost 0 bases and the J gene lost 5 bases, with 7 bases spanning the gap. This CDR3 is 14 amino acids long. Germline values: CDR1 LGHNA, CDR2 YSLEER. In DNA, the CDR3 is TGCGCCAGCAGCCAAGAGGCCGCAAATGAAAAACTGTTTTTT. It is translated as CASSQEAANEKLFF.

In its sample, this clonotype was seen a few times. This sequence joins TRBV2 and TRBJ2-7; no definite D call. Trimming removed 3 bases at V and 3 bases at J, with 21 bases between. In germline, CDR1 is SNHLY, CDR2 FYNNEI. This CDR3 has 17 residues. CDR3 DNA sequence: TGTGCCAGCAGTGACGCCACCTCCTCTGGGTATTTCTACGAGCAGTACTTC. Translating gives CASSDATSSGYFYEQYF.

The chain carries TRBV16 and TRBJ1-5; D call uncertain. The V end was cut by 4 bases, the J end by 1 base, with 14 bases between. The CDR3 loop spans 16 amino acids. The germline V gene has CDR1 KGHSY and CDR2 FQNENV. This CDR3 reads CASSRSKGLSNQPQHF. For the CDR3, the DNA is TGTGCCAGCAGCCGAAGCAAGGGATTAAGCAATCAGCCCCAGCATTTT. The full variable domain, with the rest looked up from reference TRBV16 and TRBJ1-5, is GEEVAQTPKHLVRGEGQKAKLYCAPIKGHSYVFWYQQVLKNEFKFLISFQNENVFDETGMPKERFSAKCLPNSPCSLEIQATKLEDSAVYFCASSRSKGLSNQPQHFGDGTRLSIL.

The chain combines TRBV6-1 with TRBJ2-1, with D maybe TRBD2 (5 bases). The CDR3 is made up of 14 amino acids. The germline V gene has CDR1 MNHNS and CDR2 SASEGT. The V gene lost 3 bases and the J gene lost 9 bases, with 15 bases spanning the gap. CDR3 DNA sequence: TGTGCCAGCAGTGATGCCCTCGTGAGCGGTGAGCAGTTCTTC. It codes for CASSDALVSGEQFF.

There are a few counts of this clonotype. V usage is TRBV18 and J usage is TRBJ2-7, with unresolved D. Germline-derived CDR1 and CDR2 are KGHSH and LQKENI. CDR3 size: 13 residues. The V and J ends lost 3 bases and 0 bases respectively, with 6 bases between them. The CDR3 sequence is CASSPQSSYEQYF. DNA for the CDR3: TGTGCCAGCTCACCCCAGAGCTCCTACGAGCAGTACTTC.

The CDR3 spells CASSYSSDTQYF. CDR3 nucleotides: TGTGCCAGCAGTTACTCATCAGATACGCAGTATTTT. J is TRBJ2-3 and V is TRBV6-6; D remains unclear. The CDR3 totals 12 residues. Germline loops: CDR1 MNHNY, CDR2 SVGAGI (reference sequence). The V end was cut by 0 bases, the J end by 4 bases, with 2 bases between.

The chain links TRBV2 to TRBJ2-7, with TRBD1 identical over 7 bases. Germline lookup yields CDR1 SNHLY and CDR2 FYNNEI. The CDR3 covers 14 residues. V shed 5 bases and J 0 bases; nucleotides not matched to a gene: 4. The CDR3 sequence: CASSKTGFSYEQYF. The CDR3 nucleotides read TGTGCCAGCAGTAAGACAGGGTTCTCCTACGAGCAGTACTTC.

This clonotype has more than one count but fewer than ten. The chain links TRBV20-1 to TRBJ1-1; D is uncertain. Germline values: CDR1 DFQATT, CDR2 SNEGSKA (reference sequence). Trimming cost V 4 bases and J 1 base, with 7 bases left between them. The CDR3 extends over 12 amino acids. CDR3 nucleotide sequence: TGCAGTGCTAATTCCGCGAACACTGAAGCTTTCTTT. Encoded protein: CSANSANTEAFF.

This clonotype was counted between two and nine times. The CDR3 reads CASTGDYGYTF. The CDR3 DNA follows: TGTGCCAGCACGGGGGACTATGGCTACACCTTC. V and J are TRBV12-3 or TRBV12-4 and TRBJ1-2; tentatively, D is TRBD1 (5 bases). The V and J ends lost 7 bases and 3 bases respectively, with 6 bases between them. The CDR3 is 11 amino acids.

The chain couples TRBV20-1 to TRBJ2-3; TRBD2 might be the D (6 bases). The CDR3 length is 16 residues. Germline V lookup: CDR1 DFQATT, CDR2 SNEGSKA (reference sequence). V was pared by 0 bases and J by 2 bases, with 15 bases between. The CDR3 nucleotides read TGCAGTGCTAGAGATTTTCGGGGAGGATTCACAGATACGCAGTATTTT. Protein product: CSARDFRGGFTDTQYF.

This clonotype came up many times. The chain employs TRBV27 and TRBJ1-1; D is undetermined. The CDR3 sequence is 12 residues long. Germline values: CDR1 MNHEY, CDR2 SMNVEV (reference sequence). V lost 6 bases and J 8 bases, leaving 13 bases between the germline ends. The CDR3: CASSYMAGEAFF. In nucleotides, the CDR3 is TGTGCCAGCAGCTACATGGCGGGCGAAGCTTTCTTT.

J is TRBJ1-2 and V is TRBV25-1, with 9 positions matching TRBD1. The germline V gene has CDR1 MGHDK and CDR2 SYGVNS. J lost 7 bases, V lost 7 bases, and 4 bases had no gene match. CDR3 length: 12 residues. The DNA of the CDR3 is TGTGCCAGCAATACAGGGGGCCTTGGCTACACCTTC. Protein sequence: CASNTGGLGYTF.